This TCR beta chain was identified in a study of OX40 agonist ivuxolimab in advanced cancers. Background on the study: The dose-escalation cohort had hepatocellular carcinoma, melanoma, renal cell or head and neck cancer. Patients with prior anti-PD-1, anti-PD-L1 or anti-CTLA-4 therapy were eligible; less than 50% had some.

TCRdb keeps only in-frame clones here, not all; method: immunoSEQ multiplex PCR. The sample shows more than 65,000 clones, around 85% of them seen only once. Study-level points and caveats: Fewer expanded clones were found on average in CD4+ than in CD8+ T cells.

Turning to this clone: Its antigen remains unidentified.

CDR3 length: 16 amino acids. Germline-derived CDR1 and CDR2 are MDHEN and SYDVKM. Deletions cut 4 bases from V and 2 bases from J, with 14 bases between. The chain couples TRBV28 to TRBJ1-4, with D perhaps TRBD1 (5 bases). This clonotype was sampled from an adult with an advanced solid tumor such as melanoma, head and neck, liver or kidney cancer. This material consisted of CD4+ or CD8+ T cells sorted from blood, taken in a trial of the OX40 agonist ivuxolimab. CDR3 region: CASSSHGGDTNEKLFF. In nucleotides, the CDR3 is TGTGCCAGCAGTTCCCACGGTGGGGACACTAATGAAAAACTGTTTTTT.